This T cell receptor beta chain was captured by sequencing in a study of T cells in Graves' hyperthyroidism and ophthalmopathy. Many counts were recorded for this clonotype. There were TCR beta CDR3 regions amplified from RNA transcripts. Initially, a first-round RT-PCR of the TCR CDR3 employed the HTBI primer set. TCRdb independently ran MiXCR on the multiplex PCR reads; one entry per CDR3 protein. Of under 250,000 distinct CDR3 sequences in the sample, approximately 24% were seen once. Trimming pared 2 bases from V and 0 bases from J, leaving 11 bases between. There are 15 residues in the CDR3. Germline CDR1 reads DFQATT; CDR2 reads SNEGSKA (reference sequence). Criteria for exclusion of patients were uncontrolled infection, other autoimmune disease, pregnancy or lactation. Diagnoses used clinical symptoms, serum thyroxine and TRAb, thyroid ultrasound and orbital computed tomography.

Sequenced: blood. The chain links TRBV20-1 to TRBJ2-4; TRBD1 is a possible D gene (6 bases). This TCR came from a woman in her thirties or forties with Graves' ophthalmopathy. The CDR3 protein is CSARLGAVAKNIQYF. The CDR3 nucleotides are TGCAGTGCTAGATTGGGGGCTGTAGCCAAAAACATTCAGTACTTC.